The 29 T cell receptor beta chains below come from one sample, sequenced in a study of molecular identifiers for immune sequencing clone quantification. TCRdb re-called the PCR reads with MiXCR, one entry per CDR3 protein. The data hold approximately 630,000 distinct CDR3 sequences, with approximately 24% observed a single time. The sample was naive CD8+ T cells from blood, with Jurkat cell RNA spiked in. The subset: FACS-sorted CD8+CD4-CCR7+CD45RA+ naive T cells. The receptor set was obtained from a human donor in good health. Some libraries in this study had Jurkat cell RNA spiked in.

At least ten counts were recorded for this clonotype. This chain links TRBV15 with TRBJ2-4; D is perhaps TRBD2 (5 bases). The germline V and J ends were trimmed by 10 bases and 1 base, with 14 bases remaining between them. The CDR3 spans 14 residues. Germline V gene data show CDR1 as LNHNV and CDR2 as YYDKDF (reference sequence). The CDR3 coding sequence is TGTGCCATCTCGGACTCAACTGCCAAAAACATTCAGTACTTC. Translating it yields CAISDSTAKNIQYF.

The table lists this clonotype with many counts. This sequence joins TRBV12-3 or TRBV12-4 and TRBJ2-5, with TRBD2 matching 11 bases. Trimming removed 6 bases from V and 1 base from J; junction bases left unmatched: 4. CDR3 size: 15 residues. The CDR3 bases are TGTGCCAGCAGCTATAGCGGGGGGGCCCAAGAGACCCAGTACTTC. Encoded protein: CASSYSGGAQETQYF.

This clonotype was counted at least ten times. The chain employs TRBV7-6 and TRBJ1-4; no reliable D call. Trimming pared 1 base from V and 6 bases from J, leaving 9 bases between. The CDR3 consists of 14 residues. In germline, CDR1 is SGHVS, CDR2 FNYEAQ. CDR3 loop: CASSLGAEDEKLFF. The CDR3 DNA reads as TGTGCCAGCAGCTTAGGAGCCGAGGATGAAAAACTGTTTTTT. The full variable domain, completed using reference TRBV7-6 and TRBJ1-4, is GAGVSQSPRYKVTKRGQDVALRCDPISGHVSLYWYRQALGQGPEFLTYFNYEAQQDKSGLPNDRFSAERPEGSISTLTIQRTEQRDSAMYRCASSLGAEDEKLFFGSGTQLSVL.

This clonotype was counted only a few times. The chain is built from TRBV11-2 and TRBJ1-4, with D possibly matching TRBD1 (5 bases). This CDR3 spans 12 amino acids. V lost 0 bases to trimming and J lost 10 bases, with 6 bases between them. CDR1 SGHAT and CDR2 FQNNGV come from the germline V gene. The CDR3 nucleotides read TGTGCCAGCAGCTTAGAGGGGGGAAAACTGTTTTTT. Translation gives CASSLEGGKLFF.

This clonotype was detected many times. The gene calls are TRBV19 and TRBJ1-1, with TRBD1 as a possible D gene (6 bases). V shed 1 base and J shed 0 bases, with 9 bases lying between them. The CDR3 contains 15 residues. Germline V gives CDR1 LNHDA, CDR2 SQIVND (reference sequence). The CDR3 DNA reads TGTGCCAGTAGTATAGGCAGGGGCTTGAACACTGAAGCTTTCTTT. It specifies CASSIGRGLNTEAFF.

The CDR3 here is CASSESITSDTQYF. CDR3 DNA sequence: TGCGCCAGCAGTGAGTCGATCACTTCCGATACGCAGTATTTT. The rearrangement uses TRBV10-1 and TRBJ2-3; D gene ambiguous. V dropped 0 bases and J dropped 6 bases, with 10 bases sitting between them. Germline V lookup: CDR1 WNHNN, CDR2 SYGVQD (reference sequence). CDR3 length equals 14 residues.

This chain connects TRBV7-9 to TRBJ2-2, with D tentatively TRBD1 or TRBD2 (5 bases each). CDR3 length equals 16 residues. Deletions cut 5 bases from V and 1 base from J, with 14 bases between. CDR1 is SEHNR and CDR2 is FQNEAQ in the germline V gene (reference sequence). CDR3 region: CASSPPRGVNTGELFF. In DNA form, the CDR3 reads TGTGCCAGCAGCCCCCCGCGAGGGGTGAACACCGGGGAGCTGTTTTTT.

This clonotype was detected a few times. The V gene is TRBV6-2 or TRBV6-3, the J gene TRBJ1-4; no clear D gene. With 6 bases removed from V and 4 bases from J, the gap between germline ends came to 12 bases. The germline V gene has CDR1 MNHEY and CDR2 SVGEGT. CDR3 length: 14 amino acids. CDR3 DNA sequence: TGTGCCAGCAGCCCGGTTTTGGGTAATGAAAAACTGTTTTTT. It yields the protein CASSPVLGNEKLFF.

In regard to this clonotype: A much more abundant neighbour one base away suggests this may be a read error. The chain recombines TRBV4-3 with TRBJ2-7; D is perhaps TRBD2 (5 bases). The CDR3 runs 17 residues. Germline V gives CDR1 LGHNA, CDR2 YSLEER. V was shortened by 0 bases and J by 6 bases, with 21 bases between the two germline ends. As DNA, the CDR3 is TGCGCCAGCAGCCAAGATCGGAGGTTCGGCGGCGGCGGCGAGCAGTACTTC. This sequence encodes CASSQDRRFGGGGEQYF.

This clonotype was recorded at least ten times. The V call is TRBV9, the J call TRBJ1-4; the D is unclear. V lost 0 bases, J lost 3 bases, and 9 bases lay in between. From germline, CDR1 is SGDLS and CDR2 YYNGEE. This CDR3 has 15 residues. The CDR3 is CASSVVGSANEKLFF. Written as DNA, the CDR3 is TGTGCCAGCAGCGTAGTTGGCTCAGCTAATGAAAAACTGTTTTTT.

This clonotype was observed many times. For the CDR3, the DNA is TGTGCCAGCAGCTCACCTTACAGGGACACCGGGGAGCTGTTTTTT. Encoded protein: CASSSPYRDTGELFF. The chain is built from TRBV7-9 and TRBJ2-2, with D possibly matching TRBD1 (6 bases). Germline CDR1 is SEHNR and CDR2 is FQNEAQ (reference sequence). The CDR3 contains 15 residues. Trimming shortened V by 4 bases and J by 3 bases, and 12 bases separated the two germline ends.

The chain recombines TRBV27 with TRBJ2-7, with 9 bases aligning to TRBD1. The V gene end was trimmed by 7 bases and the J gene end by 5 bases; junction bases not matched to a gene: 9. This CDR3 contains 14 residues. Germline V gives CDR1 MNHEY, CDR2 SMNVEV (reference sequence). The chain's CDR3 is CASTKQGAVHEQYF. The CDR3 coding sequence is TGTGCCAGCACCAAACAGGGGGCCGTCCACGAGCAGTACTTC.

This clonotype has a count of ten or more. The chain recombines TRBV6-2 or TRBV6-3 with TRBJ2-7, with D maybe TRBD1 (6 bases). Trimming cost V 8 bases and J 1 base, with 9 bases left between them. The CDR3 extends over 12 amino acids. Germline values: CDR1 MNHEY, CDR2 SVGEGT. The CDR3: CASLGQSYEQYF. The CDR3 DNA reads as TGTGCCAGCCTAGGACAGTCCTACGAGCAGTACTTC.

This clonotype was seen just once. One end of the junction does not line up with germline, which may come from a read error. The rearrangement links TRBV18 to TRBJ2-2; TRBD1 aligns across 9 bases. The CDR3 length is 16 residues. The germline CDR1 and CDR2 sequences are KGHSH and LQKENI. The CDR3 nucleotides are TGTACCAGCTCACCAACTGGGACAGGGCTCACCGGGGAGCTGTTTTTT. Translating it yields CTSSPTGTGLTGELFF.

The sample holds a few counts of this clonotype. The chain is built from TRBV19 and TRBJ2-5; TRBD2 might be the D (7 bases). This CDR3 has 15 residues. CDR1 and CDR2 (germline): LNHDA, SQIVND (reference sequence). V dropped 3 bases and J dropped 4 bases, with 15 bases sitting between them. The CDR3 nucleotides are TGTGCCAGTAGTATTGGCACAGGGAGGGCAGAGACCCAGTACTTC. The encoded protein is CASSIGTGRAETQYF. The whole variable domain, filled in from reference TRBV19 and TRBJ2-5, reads DGGITQSPKYLFRKEGQNVTLSCEQNLNHDAMYWYRQDPGQGLRLIYYSQIVNDFQKGDIAEGYSVSREKKESFPLTVTSAQKNPTAFYLCASSIGTGRAETQYFGPGTRLLVL.

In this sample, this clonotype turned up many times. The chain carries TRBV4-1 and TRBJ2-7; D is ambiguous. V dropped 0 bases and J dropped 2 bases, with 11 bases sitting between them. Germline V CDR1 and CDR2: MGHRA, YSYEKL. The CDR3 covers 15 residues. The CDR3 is CASSQEWSAAYEQYF. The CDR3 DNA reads TGCGCCAGCAGCCAAGAATGGTCAGCCGCCTACGAGCAGTACTTC.

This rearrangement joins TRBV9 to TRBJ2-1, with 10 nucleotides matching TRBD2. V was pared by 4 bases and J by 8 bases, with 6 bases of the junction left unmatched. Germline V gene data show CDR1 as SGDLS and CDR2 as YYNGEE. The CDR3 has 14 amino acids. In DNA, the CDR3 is TGTGCCAGCAGCCCGGGGACTAGCGAATATGAGCAGTTCTTC. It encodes CASSPGTSEYEQFF.

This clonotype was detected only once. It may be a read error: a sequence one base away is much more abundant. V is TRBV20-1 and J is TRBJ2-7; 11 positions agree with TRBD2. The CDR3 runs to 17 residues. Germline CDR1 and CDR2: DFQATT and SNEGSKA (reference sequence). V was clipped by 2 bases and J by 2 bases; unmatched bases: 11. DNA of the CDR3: TGCAGTGCTAGATCCCCCCTGACTAGCGGGAAGGCCTACGAGCAGTACTTC. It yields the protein CSARSPLTSGKAYEQYF.

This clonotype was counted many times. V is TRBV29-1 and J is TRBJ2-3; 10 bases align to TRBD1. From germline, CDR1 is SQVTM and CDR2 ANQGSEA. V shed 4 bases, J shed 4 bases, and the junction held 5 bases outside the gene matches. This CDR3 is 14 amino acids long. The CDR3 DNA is TGCAGCGTTGTAGACAGGGGGCACGCAGATACGCAGTATTTT. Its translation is CSVVDRGHADTQYF.

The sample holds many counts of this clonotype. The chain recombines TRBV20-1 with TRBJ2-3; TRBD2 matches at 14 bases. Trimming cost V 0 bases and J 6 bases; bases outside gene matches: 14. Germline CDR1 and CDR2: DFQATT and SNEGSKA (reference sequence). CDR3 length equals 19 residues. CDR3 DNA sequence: TGCAGTGCTAGAGATCGGGGAGACGGGACTAGCGGGAGAGCGGATACGCAGTATTTT. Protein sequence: CSARDRGDGTSGRADTQYF.

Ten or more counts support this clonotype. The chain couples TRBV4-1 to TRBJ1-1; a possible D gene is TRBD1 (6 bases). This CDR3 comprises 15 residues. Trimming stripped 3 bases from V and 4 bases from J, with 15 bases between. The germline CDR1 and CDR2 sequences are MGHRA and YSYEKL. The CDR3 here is CASSQFLQGGTEAFF. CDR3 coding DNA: TGCGCCAGCAGCCAGTTCTTACAGGGCGGCACTGAAGCTTTCTTT.

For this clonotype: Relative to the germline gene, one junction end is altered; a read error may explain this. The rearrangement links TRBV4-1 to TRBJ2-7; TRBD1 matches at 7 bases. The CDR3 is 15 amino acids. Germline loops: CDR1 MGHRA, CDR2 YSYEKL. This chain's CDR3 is CASSQDLATGTPGDF. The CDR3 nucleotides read TGCGCCAGCAGCCAAGATTTGGCGACAGGGACGCCTGGAGACTTC.

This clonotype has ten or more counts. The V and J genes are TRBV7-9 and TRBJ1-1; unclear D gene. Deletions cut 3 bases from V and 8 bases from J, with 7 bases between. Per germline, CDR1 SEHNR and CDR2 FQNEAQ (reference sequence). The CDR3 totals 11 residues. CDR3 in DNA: TGTGCCAGCAGCTTCTCACAGGAAGCTTTCTTT. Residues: CASSFSQEAFF.

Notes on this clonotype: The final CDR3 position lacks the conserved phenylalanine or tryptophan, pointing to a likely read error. The CDR3 sequence: CASSLAPGDQGEQYL. The DNA for the CDR3 is TGTGCCAGCAGCTTAGCCCCAGGCGACCAAGGGGAGCAGTACCTC. The V gene is TRBV7-2, the J gene TRBJ2-7, with unresolved D. V lost 0 bases and J 7 bases, leaving 16 bases between the germline ends. This CDR3 is 15 amino acids long. Germline values: CDR1 SGHTA, CDR2 FQGNSA.

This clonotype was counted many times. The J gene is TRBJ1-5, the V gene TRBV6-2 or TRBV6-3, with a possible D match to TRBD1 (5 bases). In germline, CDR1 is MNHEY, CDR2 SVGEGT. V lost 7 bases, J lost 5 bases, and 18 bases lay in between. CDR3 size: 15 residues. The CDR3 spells CASTSRESLHQPQHF. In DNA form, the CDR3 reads TGTGCCAGCACCTCCAGGGAGAGTCTTCATCAGCCCCAGCATTTT.

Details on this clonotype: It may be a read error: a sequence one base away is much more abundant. CDR3 loop: CAWSSTDTEAFF. Written as DNA, the CDR3 is TGTGCCTGGAGTTCCACGGACACTGAAGCTTTCTTT. This chain uses TRBV30 with TRBJ1-1; the D is unclear. This CDR3 has 12 residues. V lost 2 bases, J lost 3 bases, and 7 bases lay in between. Per the germline V gene, CDR1 is GTSNPN and CDR2 is SVGIG (reference sequence).

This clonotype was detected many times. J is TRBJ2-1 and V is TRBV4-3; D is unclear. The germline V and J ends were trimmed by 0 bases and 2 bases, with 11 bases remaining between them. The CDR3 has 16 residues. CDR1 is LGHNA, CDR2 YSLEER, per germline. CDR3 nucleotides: TGCGCCAGCAGCCAAGATCGAAAGGGTCCCTACAATGAGCAGTTCTTC. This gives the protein CASSQDRKGPYNEQFF.

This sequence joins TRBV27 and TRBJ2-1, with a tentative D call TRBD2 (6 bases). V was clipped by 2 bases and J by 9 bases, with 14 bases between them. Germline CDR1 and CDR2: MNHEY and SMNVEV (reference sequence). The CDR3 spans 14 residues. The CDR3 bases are TGTGCCAGCAGTTTAAGGGCTAGCGTCCGTGAGCAGTTCTTC. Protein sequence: CASSLRASVREQFF.

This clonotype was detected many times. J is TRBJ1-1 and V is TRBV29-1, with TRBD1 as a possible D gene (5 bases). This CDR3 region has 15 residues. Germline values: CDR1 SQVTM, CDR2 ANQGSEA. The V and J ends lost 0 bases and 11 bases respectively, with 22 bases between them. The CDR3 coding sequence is TGCAGCGTTGAAGATTTCGACAGAGAGGGGATTGGTGCTTTCTTT. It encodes CSVEDFDREGIGAFF.